These 19 T cell receptor beta chains originate from one sample sequenced in a study of blood T cells in healthy people across ages. The second PCR ran about 6 to 12 cycles with a sample-barcoded 5' primer and J-beta primers. TCRdb analysed the 5' RACE reads with MiXCR anew, one entry per CDR3 protein. The data contain hundreds of thousands of distinct CDR3 sequences, 20% to 25% of them singletons. The material sequenced was blood. The receptors were sampled from a man aged 70 or older in good health.

The sample holds many counts of this clonotype. The rearrangement joins TRBV6-6 to TRBJ2-5; D call uncertain. Germline V gene sequence: CDR1 MNHNY, CDR2 SVGAGI (reference sequence). Between the trimmed V and J ends, which lost 7 bases and 2 bases, there was a span of 11 bases. The CDR3 loop spans 13 amino acids. The CDR3: CASNGYPQETQYF. The CDR3 DNA is TGTGCCAGCAACGGGTATCCGCAAGAGACCCAGTACTTC.

This clonotype has just a few counts. The chain's CDR3 is CASSFGLADSTDTQYF. CDR3 DNA sequence: TGTGCCAGCAGTTTTGGGCTAGCGGATAGCACAGATACGCAGTATTTT. This sequence joins TRBV28 and TRBJ2-3, with TRBD2 matching over 7 bases. CDR1 MDHEN and CDR2 SYDVKM come from the germline V gene. V trimming: 3 bases; J trimming: 0 bases; junction bases outside the gene matches: 6. CDR3 length equals 16 residues. The variable domain in full, completed from reference TRBV28 and TRBJ2-3, reads DVKVTQSSRYLVKRTGEKVFLECVQDMDHENMFWYRQDPGLGLRLIYFSYDVKMKEKGDIPEGYSVSREKKERFSLILESASTNQTSMYLCASSFGLADSTDTQYFGPGTRLTVL.

The chain recombines TRBV2 with TRBJ2-5; 7 nucleotides line up with TRBD1. The J call may be faulty, since TRBJ2-7 better matches the DNA end. The CDR3 spans 14 residues. Germline-derived CDR1 and CDR2 are SNHLY and FYNNEI. The CDR3 is CASRNRDSPYEQYF. The DNA for the CDR3 is TGTGCCAGCAGAAACCGGGACAGTCCCTACGAGCAGTACTTC.

Comment on this clonotype: This may be a read error: a much more frequent sequence differs by one nucleotide. This chain links TRBV7-9 with TRBJ2-3; 9 bases are a match to TRBD1. In germline, CDR1 is SEHNR, CDR2 FQNEAQ (reference sequence). The CDR3 sequence is 15 residues long. V trimming: 3 bases; J trimming: 3 bases; junction bases outside the gene matches: 4. The CDR3 bases are TGTGCCAGCAGCTTGGGACAGGGCAATACAGATACGCAGTATTTT. Amino acids: CASSLGQGNTDTQYF.

The chain couples TRBV27 to TRBJ2-1, with 9 bases fitting TRBD2. The V and J ends lost 5 bases and 9 bases, in that order; junction bases with no gene match: 5. CDR3 size: 13 residues. Germline V gene sequence: CDR1 MNHEY, CDR2 SMNVEV (reference sequence). In nucleotides, the CDR3 is TGTGCCAGCAGTCCACCGGGACTAGCTGAGCAGTTCTTC. Translated, it gives CASSPPGLAEQFF.

V usage is TRBV12-3 or TRBV12-4 and J usage is TRBJ2-1; the match to TRBD2 covers 15 bases. The V gene end was trimmed by 4 bases and the J gene end by 8 bases; junction bases not matched to a gene: 15. The CDR3 has 19 amino acids. CDR3 in amino acids: CASSSIGRTSGRAWDEQFF. The DNA for the CDR3 is TGTGCCAGCAGTTCAATTGGTAGGACTAGCGGGAGGGCTTGGGATGAGCAGTTCTTC.

V gene TRBV5-1 combines with J gene TRBJ1-1; possible D gene TRBD1, 6 bases. The CDR3 has 15 residues. Trimming pared 4 bases from V and 2 bases from J, leaving 15 bases between. Germline CDR1 is SGHRS and CDR2 is YFSETQ. The CDR3: CASSPGTPRNTEAFF. DNA of the CDR3: TGCGCCAGCAGCCCTGGGACACCTCGCAACACTGAAGCTTTCTTT.

The chain uses TRBV7-8 and TRBJ2-2; TRBD2 agrees at 7 bases. This CDR3 contains 13 residues. Germline loops: CDR1 SGHVS, CDR2 FQNEAQ. Trimming took 6 bases from V and 7 from J; bases not matched to a gene: 5. The CDR3: CASSTREYGELFF. The CDR3 nucleotides read TGTGCCAGCAGTACGCGGGAGTACGGGGAGCTGTTTTTT.

The chain combines TRBV15 with TRBJ2-7; D might be TRBD1 (5 bases). CDR1 and CDR2 from the germline V gene are LNHNV and YYDKDF (reference sequence). CDR3 length: 16 residues. V was clipped by 2 bases and J by 5 bases, with 19 bases between them. The CDR3 nucleotides are TGTGCCACCAGCAGACCACAGGAGAAGTTCGTCCACGAGCAGTACTTC. It yields the protein CATSRPQEKFVHEQYF.

V gene TRBV3-1 combines with J gene TRBJ2-7, with 10 bases fitting TRBD2. The germline CDR1 and CDR2 sequences are LGHDT and YNNKEL (reference sequence). Trimming cost V 1 base and J 5 bases; bases outside gene matches: 5. This CDR3 is 15 amino acids long. The DNA for the CDR3 is TGTGCCAGCAGCCAAGTTTCTAGCGGGAGCCACGAGCAGTACTTC. It codes for CASSQVSSGSHEQYF.

The rearrangement links TRBV20-1 to TRBJ2-2; D remains ambiguous. Trimming removed 1 base from V and 2 bases from J, with 8 bases in between. Germline V gene data show CDR1 as DFQATT and CDR2 as SNEGSKA (reference sequence). This CDR3 contains 14 residues. This CDR3 is CSARVSPNTGELFF. The CDR3 nucleotides are TGCAGTGCTAGAGTCTCCCCAAACACCGGGGAGCTGTTTTTT.

A few counts support this clonotype. This sequence joins TRBV24-1 and TRBJ1-4; a weak D match, TRBD1 (6 bases). V was pared by 7 bases and J by 4 bases, with 12 bases between. Germline V lookup: CDR1 KGHDR, CDR2 SFDVKD. The CDR3 runs to 14 residues. CDR3 protein: CATSAGDYNEKLFF. CDR3 sequence (DNA): TGTGCCACCAGCGCAGGGGACTATAATGAAAAACTGTTTTTT.

This clonotype was counted between two and nine times. V gene TRBV10-3 combines with J gene TRBJ2-7; possible D gene TRBD2, 6 bases. The CDR3 sequence is 13 residues long. From germline, CDR1 is ENHRY and CDR2 SYGVKD. V was trimmed by 5 bases and J by 2 bases, leaving 10 bases between them. The CDR3, as DNA: TGTGCCATCAGTTGGCGGGGAGCCTACGAGCAGTACTTC. Protein product: CAISWRGAYEQYF.

The V call is TRBV6-6, the J call TRBJ2-1, with 9 bases that match TRBD2. After removal of 11 bases from V and 6 bases from J, the junction contained 11 bases not matched to a gene. Germline V lookup: CDR1 MNHNY, CDR2 SVGAGI (reference sequence). The CDR3 consists of 14 residues. CDR3 sequence reads: CASLNPGLANEQFF. CDR3 coding DNA: TGTGCCTCCTTAAACCCGGGACTAGCCAATGAGCAGTTCTTC.

The V and J genes are TRBV5-1 and TRBJ2-3, with 11 bases aligning to TRBD2. Germline CDR1 and CDR2: SGHRS and YFSETQ. J was trimmed by 9 bases and V by 5 bases; bases with no gene match: 8. This CDR3 has 14 amino acids. The CDR3 DNA follows: TGCGCCAGCAGTAGGGGACTAGCGGAGGTAACGCAGTATTTT. This translates into CASSRGLAEVTQYF.

This clonotype was observed a single time. At one end the junction does not follow the germline gene, possibly because of a read error. This chain uses TRBV5-1 with TRBJ1-1; D perhaps matches TRBD1 (6 bases). Germline V gives CDR1 SGHRS, CDR2 YFSETQ. CDR3 size: 16 residues. The chain's CDR3 is CASSSLPGQTNTEAFF. The CDR3 DNA reads TGCGCCAGCAGCTCACTTCCGGGACAAACGAACACTGAAGCCTTCTTT.

The table lists this clonotype with a few counts. This rearrangement joins TRBV27 to TRBJ2-6; perhaps TRBD2 as D (6 bases). Germline CDR1 MNHEY, CDR2 SMNVEV (reference sequence). The CDR3 runs 17 residues. V was shortened by 3 bases and J by 4 bases, with 16 bases between the two germline ends. CDR3 nucleotides: TGTGCCAGCAGTTTCGGGCGGAGGGGTTCCGGGGCCAACGTCCTGACTTTC. It specifies CASSFGRRGSGANVLTF. Variable domain in full (rest from reference TRBV27 and TRBJ2-6): EAQVTQNPRYLITVTGKKLTVTCSQNMNHEYMSWYRQDPGLGLRQIYYSMNVEVTDKGDVPEGYKVSRKEKRNFPLILESPSPNQTSLYFCASSFGRRGSGANVLTFGAGSRLTVL.

This clonotype was found many times. The genes are TRBV7-2 and TRBJ2-7, with TRBD1 matching over 9 bases. Germline CDR1 SGHTA, CDR2 FQGNSA. This CDR3 comprises 14 residues. The J segment lost 1 base and the V segment lost 7 bases, leaving 5 bases of the junction unmatched. CDR3 protein: CASISDRGSYEQYF. CDR3 sequence (DNA): TGTGCCAGCATCTCGGACAGGGGATCCTACGAGCAGTACTTC.

The chain combines TRBV6-5 with TRBJ1-6; D possibly corresponds to TRBD1 (6 bases). Germline V gives CDR1 MNHEY, CDR2 SVGAGI. This CDR3 spans 15 amino acids. Trimming took 0 bases from V and 10 from J, leaving 13 bases between them. The CDR3 here is CASSYSGTYESPLHF. DNA for the CDR3: TGTGCCAGCAGTTACTCCGGGACATACGAATCACCCCTCCACTTT.